A single sample is the source of the 26 T cell receptor beta chains below, sequenced in a study of blood T cell repertoires in COVID-19. Data came from immunoSEQ multiplex PCR; TCRdb stores just in-frame clones and leaves some out. The sample records 200,000 to 300,000 clones, 84% being singletons. Sequencing used peripheral blood. The receptor set was obtained from a woman in her thirties or forties who had recovered from COVID-19.

CDR3 in DNA: TGTGCCAGCAGCCCCCAGGGTGTCGGGGCCAACGTCCTGACTTTC. Its protein product is CASSPQGVGANVLTF. The chain uses TRBV7-9 and TRBJ2-6, with TRBD1 as a possible D gene (5 bases). V was pared by 5 bases and J by 4 bases, with 12 bases between. Germline V gene sequence: CDR1 SEHNR, CDR2 FQNEAQ (reference sequence). The CDR3 spans 15 residues.

This clone was found a few times. The V gene is TRBV28, the J gene TRBJ1-2; D is unclear. The germline V gene has CDR1 MDHEN and CDR2 SYDVKM. This CDR3 is built from 13 residues. The V end lost 7 bases, the J end lost 8 bases, and 17 bases lay between the germline ends. CDR3 coding DNA: TGTGCCAGCACCCTCCCGGCTACGGGGGGCTACACCTTC. This translates into CASTLPATGGYTF.

This clone was counted once. The chain uses TRBV12-3 or TRBV12-4 and TRBJ1-5; D is ambiguous. The CDR3 sequence is 13 residues long. Trimming shortened V by 3 bases and J by 3 bases, and 6 bases separated the two germline ends. The CDR3 nucleotides read TGTGCCAGCAGTTTCGGGATCAATCAGCCCCAGCATTTT. Its protein is CASSFGINQPQHF.

The gene calls are TRBV30 and TRBJ1-6; TRBD1 matches 8 bases. Trimming took 2 bases from V and 9 from J; bases not matched to a gene: 6. The CDR3 consists of 14 residues. Germline CDR1 GTSNPN, CDR2 SVGIG (reference sequence). The CDR3 spells CAWSQGASSSPLHF. The CDR3 DNA is TGTGCCTGGAGTCAGGGGGCTTCCAGTTCACCCCTCCACTTT.

The genes are TRBV5-4 and TRBJ1-6; D is perhaps TRBD1 (6 bases). CDR3 length: 13 residues. Trimming shortened V by 4 bases and J by 9 bases, and 11 bases separated the two germline ends. Germline CDR1 SGHNT, CDR2 YYREEE (reference sequence). The DNA of the CDR3 is TGTGCCAGCAGCCTCCCGACAGGTTCACCCCTCCACTTT. This codes for CASSLPTGSPLHF.

This clone has a handful of counts. The V and J genes are TRBV5-4 and TRBJ2-7; D is perhaps TRBD2 (6 bases). CDR1 and CDR2 from the germline V gene are SGHNT and YYREEE (reference sequence). V lost 3 bases, J lost 12 bases, and 22 bases lay in between. CDR3 length: 14 residues. CDR3 region: CASSYVGTDYVPYF. CDR3 DNA sequence: TGTGCCAGCAGCTACGTAGGGACGGACTACGTTCCGTACTTC.

The chain couples TRBV3-1 (or the pseudogene TRBV3-2) to TRBJ1-1, with D perhaps TRBD1 (5 bases). The CDR3 is made up of 12 amino acids. Germline V gene lookup returns CDR1 LGHDT and CDR2 YNNKEL (reference sequence). Trimming took off 7 bases at V and 4 bases at J, with 10 bases between the two ends. The CDR3 spells CASTRGGTEAFF. CDR3 bases: TGTGCCAGCACCCGCGGGGGCACTGAAGCTTTCTTT.

V usage is TRBV7-9 and J usage is TRBJ1-1, with a possible D match to TRBD1 (6 bases). CDR3 length: 16 amino acids. Germline CDR1 SEHNR, CDR2 FQNEAQ (reference sequence). Between the trimmed V and J ends, which lost 5 bases and 3 bases, there was a span of 19 bases. CDR3 bases: TGTGCCAGCAGCCCTATTTGGGGGCCCTCAGACACTGAAGCTTTCTTT. Translating gives CASSPIWGPSDTEAFF.

This chain joins TRBV24-1 and TRBJ1-5; D perhaps matches TRBD1 (6 bases). V was clipped by 6 bases and J by 3 bases, with 11 bases between them. This CDR3 has 14 amino acids. Per the germline V gene, CDR1 is KGHDR and CDR2 is SFDVKD. CDR3: CATSTGPTNQPQHF. DNA for the CDR3: TGTGCCACCAGTACAGGGCCCACCAATCAGCCCCAGCATTTT.

The V and J genes are TRBV7-6 and TRBJ1-1, with 9 bases that match TRBD1. CDR3 length: 15 amino acids. The V gene's germline CDR1 is SGHVS and CDR2 FNYEAQ. V shed 6 bases and J 1 base; nucleotides not matched to a gene: 6. Here the CDR3 DNA reads TGTGCCAGCAGTTTGGGACAGGGAGGGAACACTGAAGCTTTCTTT. Protein sequence: CASSLGQGGNTEAFF.

This clone was observed a single time. CDR3 protein: CASSLVQFHGYTF. In DNA, the CDR3 is TGTGCCAGCAGCTTGGTACAGTTTCACGGCTACACCTTC. The rearrangement joins TRBV5-6 to TRBJ1-2; D is uncertain. The CDR3 runs to 13 residues. The germline gives CDR1 SGHDT, CDR2 YYEEEE. V was clipped by 0 bases and J by 8 bases, with 11 bases between them.

This chain links TRBV7-3 with TRBJ1-1; D is perhaps TRBD1 (5 bases). Per germline, CDR1 SGHTA and CDR2 FQGTGA. The CDR3 covers 14 residues. Trimming removed 0 bases at V and 5 bases at J, with 10 bases between. The CDR3 region has the DNA TGTGCCAGCAGCTTAACGGCGGCAGGGACTGAAGCTTTCTTT. Protein sequence: CASSLTAAGTEAFF.

V is TRBV24-1 and J is TRBJ2-3, with TRBD2 matching over 7 bases. Germline values: CDR1 KGHDR, CDR2 SFDVKD. V shed 5 bases, J shed 1 base, and the junction held 5 bases outside the gene matches. CDR3 length equals 15 residues. CDR3 coding DNA: TGTGCCACCAGTGTAAGGCTAGCGGGCACAGATACGCAGTATTTT. Protein: CATSVRLAGTDTQYF.

The CDR3 DNA reads TGTGCCATCAGTGAGCCGACTAGCGAATACAATGAGCAGTTCTTC. Protein sequence: CAISEPTSEYNEQFF. The rearrangement joins TRBV10-3 to TRBJ2-1; 8 nucleotides line up with TRBD2. Germline CDR1 reads ENHRY; CDR2 reads SYGVKD. CDR3 length equals 15 residues. V was pared by 2 bases and J by 4 bases, with 4 bases of the junction left unmatched.

The rearrangement uses TRBV30 and TRBJ2-2, with D hard to call. V lost 3 bases and J 4 bases, leaving 9 bases between the germline ends. The CDR3 runs 13 residues. The V gene's germline CDR1 is GTSNPN and CDR2 SVGIG (reference sequence). The CDR3 DNA reads as TGTGCCTGGAGGGGCCAATTCACCGGGGAGCTGTTTTTT. Residues: CAWRGQFTGELFF.

V is TRBV11-2 and J is TRBJ2-2; D is undetermined. This CDR3 is built from 14 residues. The germline gives CDR1 SGHAT, CDR2 FQNNGV. V lost 6 bases, J lost 2 bases, and 10 bases lay in between. The CDR3 DNA is TGTGCCAGCAGTTCAGACATTAACACCGGGGAGCTGTTTTTT. It specifies CASSSDINTGELFF.

This clone was picked up one time. The genes are TRBV9 and TRBJ1-4, with a weak D call TRBD1 (6 bases). V lost 0 bases and J 7 bases, leaving 13 bases between the germline ends. CDR3 length: 15 amino acids. The V gene's germline CDR1 is SGDLS and CDR2 YYNGEE. The CDR3 nucleotides read TGTGCCAGCAGCGTAGCTGGGGGGGCGATTGAAAAACTGTTTTTT. Translating gives CASSVAGGAIEKLFF.

The V gene is TRBV25-1, the J gene TRBJ1-1; TRBD1 agrees at 8 bases. J lost 5 bases, V lost 5 bases, and 7 bases had no gene match. The CDR3 length is 14 residues. The germline V gene encodes CDR1 MGHDK and CDR2 SYGVNS. The CDR3 DNA sequence: TGTGCCAGCAGTAACCCAGGGGGCCATACTGAAGCTTTCTTT. As protein: CASSNPGGHTEAFF. The variable domain in full, completed from reference TRBV25-1 and TRBJ1-1, reads EADIYQTPRYLVIGTGKKITLECSQTMGHDKMYWYQQDPGMELHLIHYSYGVNSTEKGDLSSESTVSRIRTEHFPLTLESARPSHTSQYLCASSNPGGHTEAFFGQGTRLTVV.

This chain uses TRBV19 with TRBJ2-3, with D possibly being TRBD1 (5 bases). Per germline, CDR1 LNHDA and CDR2 SQIVND (reference sequence). CDR3 length: 16 amino acids. Trimming cost V 1 base and J 0 bases, with 11 bases left between them. The CDR3 is CASSIGGRASTDTQYF. The CDR3 nucleotides are TGTGCCAGTAGTATAGGCGGCAGGGCTAGCACAGATACGCAGTATTTT. Drawing the rest from reference TRBV19 and TRBJ2-3, the complete variable domain is DGGITQSPKYLFRKEGQNVTLSCEQNLNHDAMYWYRQDPGQGLRLIYYSQIVNDFQKGDIAEGYSVSREKKESFPLTVTSAQKNPTAFYLCASSIGGRASTDTQYFGPGTRLTVL.

Worth noting for this clone: The junction departs from the called germline gene at one end, perhaps through a read error. The V and J genes are TRBV12-5 and TRBJ2-1, with 9 bases fitting TRBD1. Germline CDR1 is LGHNT and CDR2 is FRNRAP. This CDR3 contains 15 residues. The CDR3 DNA follows: TGTGCTAGTGGATTGGGACAGGGTTTTTCCGATGAGCAGTTCTTC. Protein sequence: CASGLGQGFSDEQFF.

This clone has only a few counts. The chain joins TRBV5-5 to TRBJ2-1; D is possibly TRBD2 (6 bases). This CDR3 has 15 amino acids. CDR1 and CDR2 (germline): SGHKS, YYEKEE (reference sequence). The V and J ends lost 7 bases and 5 bases respectively, with 19 bases between them. This chain's CDR3 is CASFPVGGFDNEQFF. The CDR3 DNA reads as TGTGCCAGCTTCCCGGTAGGAGGGTTTGACAATGAGCAGTTCTTC.

The V and J genes are TRBV7-7 and TRBJ1-5; possible D gene TRBD1, 5 bases. Between the trimmed V and J ends, which lost 5 bases and 4 bases, there was a span of 9 bases. Germline V gene sequence: CDR1 SSHAT, CDR2 FNYEAQ (reference sequence). The CDR3 contains 13 residues. The CDR3 is CASSLDRNQPQHF. In nucleotides, the CDR3 is TGTGCCAGCAGCCTCGACAGAAATCAGCCCCAGCATTTT.

The chain uses TRBV29-1 and TRBJ2-1, with 8 positions matching TRBD1. CDR3 length equals 12 residues. V shed 4 bases, J shed 10 bases, and the junction held 6 bases outside the gene matches. From germline, CDR1 is SQVTM and CDR2 ANQGSEA. The CDR3 region is CSVGTGPREQFF. The DNA for the CDR3 is TGCAGCGTTGGGACAGGGCCTAGGGAGCAGTTCTTC.

This clone was picked up a small number of times. This chain connects TRBV9 to TRBJ1-6, with no clear D. The CDR3 has 15 residues. The germline V and J ends were trimmed by 3 bases and 10 bases, with 17 bases remaining between them. CDR1 is SGDLS, CDR2 YYNGEE, per germline. The CDR3 here is CASSEGGRTESPLHF. Here the CDR3 DNA reads TGTGCCAGCAGCGAGGGAGGCAGGACGGAATCACCCCTCCACTTT.

The V and J genes are TRBV2 and TRBJ2-2, with TRBD1 matching over 8 bases. CDR3 length equals 17 residues. Unmatched junction bases numbered 14, after V lost 4 bases and J lost 7 bases. In germline, CDR1 is SNHLY, CDR2 FYNNEI. The CDR3 DNA sequence: TGTGCCAGCAGTGCCGATGTAACAGGGGGTTTTAACGGGGAGCTGTTTTTT. Translation gives CASSADVTGGFNGELFF.

This chain joins TRBV7-9 and TRBJ1-2; D is unclear. V lost 1 base to trimming and J lost 5 bases, with 14 bases between them. CDR3 length equals 15 residues. CDR1 is SEHNR and CDR2 is FQNEAQ in the germline V gene (reference sequence). The CDR3 region has the DNA TGTGCCAGCAGCTTAGAATGGGAGGACGTATATGGCTACACCTTC. Protein sequence: CASSLEWEDVYGYTF.